One sample yielded the 16 T cell receptor beta chains listed below, sequenced in a study of T cell repertoires in cytomegalovirus infection. Each CDR3 protein gets one entry after TCRdb re-called the reads with MiXCR. The repertoire holds about 310,000 distinct CDR3 sequences, with around 10% as singletons. Sequenced sample: PBMCs. The receptor set was obtained from a human donor in good health (CMV status not recorded). Some clones in this sample may be carry-over from other donors' samples.

This clonotype was detected many times. The chain has TRBV28 and TRBJ2-1, with D maybe TRBD1 (6 bases). The germline CDR1 and CDR2 sequences are MDHEN and SYDVKM. The CDR3 is 14 amino acids. Deletions cut 7 bases from V and 6 bases from J, with 16 bases between. The CDR3 sequence: CASNRANSRNEQFF. The CDR3, as DNA: TGTGCCAGCAACAGGGCTAATAGTCGCAATGAGCAGTTCTTC.

This clonotype has only a few counts. The chain employs TRBV6-8 and TRBJ1-1; 9 bases fit TRBD1. The CDR3 runs 19 residues. V dropped 0 bases and J dropped 4; count of bases not matched to a gene: 15. CDR1 is MNHGY and CDR2 is SAAAGT in the germline V gene. The CDR3 region is CASSYSIPGTGRAGTEAFF. The CDR3 DNA reads TGTGCCAGCAGTTACTCTATCCCTGGGACAGGGCGTGCGGGCACTGAAGCTTTCTTT.

This clonotype was seen many times. The V and J genes are TRBV7-6 and TRBJ2-7; 7 bases are a match to TRBD1. Per germline, CDR1 SGHVS and CDR2 FNYEAQ. V trimming: 5 bases; J trimming: 4 bases; junction bases outside the gene matches: 11. The length of the CDR3 is 15 residues. Here the CDR3 DNA reads TGTGCCAGCAGCCCCAGAGGGGGCGTAATATACGAGCAGTACTTC. It translates to CASSPRGGVIYEQYF.

The rearrangement links TRBV20-1 to TRBJ1-2; D is uncertain. The V end was cut by 1 base, the J end by 8 bases, with 17 bases between. The germline gives CDR1 DFQATT, CDR2 SNEGSKA (reference sequence). This CDR3 contains 14 residues. CDR3: CSARVGGSAGGYTF. CDR3 nucleotide sequence: TGCAGTGCTAGAGTTGGAGGTTCGGCGGGAGGCTACACCTTC.

This clonotype was observed at least ten times. The rearrangement links TRBV7-2 to TRBJ1-2; D unclear. CDR3 length: 16 amino acids. The germline V gene encodes CDR1 SGHTA and CDR2 FQGNSA. V lost 1 base and J 4 bases, leaving 16 bases between the germline ends. Here the CDR3 DNA reads TGTGCCAGCAGCTTAGGGCCGAATCTTCAATCCTATGGCTACACCTTC. Its protein is CASSLGPNLQSYGYTF.

The chain employs TRBV10-3 and TRBJ1-1; D is perhaps TRBD1 (6 bases). CDR3 size: 13 residues. CDR1 and CDR2 (germline): ENHRY, SYGVKD. With 8 bases removed from V and 2 bases from J, the gap between germline ends came to 12 bases. CDR3 region: CAIGGTTNTEAFF. CDR3 nucleotides: TGTGCCATCGGGGGGACAACAAACACTGAAGCTTTCTTT.

The CDR3 DNA follows: TGCAGCGTTGAAGGGGCTGTCTGGCCTGACGGCCAGAGCTCCTACGAGCAGTACTTC. Translated, it gives CSVEGAVWPDGQSSYEQYF. The chain joins TRBV29-1 to TRBJ2-7; no definite D call. Per the germline V gene, CDR1 is SQVTM and CDR2 is ANQGSEA. The V and J ends lost 1 base and 0 bases respectively, with 25 bases between them. CDR3 length equals 19 residues.

This clonotype was seen at least ten times. The chain has TRBV7-2 and TRBJ1-3; 9 bases agree with TRBD1. Germline trimming cut 5 bases from V and 6 bases from J; bases unmatched to any gene: 5. Germline loops: CDR1 SGHTA, CDR2 FQGNSA. The CDR3 spans 14 residues. The CDR3 DNA is TGTGCCAGCAGCGCCACAGGGGGCCCAAACACCATATATTTT. Its translation is CASSATGGPNTIYF. The full variable domain, completed using reference TRBV7-2 and TRBJ1-3, is GAGVSQSPSNKVTEKGKDVELRCDPISGHTALYWYRQSLGQGLEFLIYFQGNSAPDKSGLPSDRFSAERTGGSVSTLTIQRTQQEDSAVYLCASSATGGPNTIYFGEGSWLTVV.

This clonotype was detected many times. The rearrangement links TRBV18 to TRBJ1-1; 8 bases fit TRBD1. Germline values: CDR1 KGHSH, CDR2 LQKENI. The CDR3 consists of 14 residues. With 4 bases clipped from V and 7 bases from J, the junction kept 8 bases outside the gene matches. CDR3 region: CASSQGQDYSEAFF. The CDR3, as DNA: TGTGCCAGCTCACAGGGACAGGATTACAGTGAAGCTTTCTTT.

This clonotype was detected ten times or more. The chain joins TRBV10-2 to TRBJ2-1, with TRBD1 identical over 7 bases. The CDR3 loop spans 18 amino acids. The V and J ends lost 0 bases and 3 bases, in that order; junction bases with no gene match: 11. The germline V gene encodes CDR1 WSHSY and CDR2 SAAADI. The CDR3 region has the DNA TGCGCCAGCAGTGAGTCAAGTTCGCGGACAGGACTCTACAATGAGCAGTTCTTC. Translating it yields CASSESSSRTGLYNEQFF.

This clonotype was observed many times. The J gene is TRBJ1-1, the V gene TRBV24-1; the D is unclear. The CDR3 loop spans 15 amino acids. Trimming removed 3 bases at V and 1 base at J, with 11 bases between. From germline, CDR1 is KGHDR and CDR2 SFDVKD. DNA of the CDR3: TGTGCCACCAGTGATGAACGGACGGGGAACACTGAAGCTTTCTTT. This codes for CATSDERTGNTEAFF.

The sample holds many counts of this clonotype. The CDR3 DNA sequence: TGTGCCAGCATCCAGTCCCCTGGGGCCAACGTCCTGACTTTC. Encoded protein: CASIQSPGANVLTF. The V gene is TRBV28, the J gene TRBJ2-6; D remains ambiguous. Trimming removed 7 bases at V and 2 bases at J, with 9 bases between. Germline V gene data show CDR1 as MDHEN and CDR2 as SYDVKM. CDR3 length equals 14 residues.

This clonotype was detected only a few times. The chain joins TRBV5-4 to TRBJ2-3, with 9 bases identical to TRBD2. The J segment lost 6 bases and the V segment lost 9 bases, leaving 14 bases of the junction unmatched. Germline V CDR1 and CDR2: SGHNT, YYREEE (reference sequence). CDR3 length equals 15 residues. CDR3 in DNA: TGTGCCACCGGGGGACTAGCTATCTCAGGCGATACGCAGTATTTT. Translating gives CATGGLAISGDTQYF.

This clonotype was counted at least ten times. The V and J genes are TRBV7-2 and TRBJ1-2; D uncertain. The CDR3 contains 14 residues. Per the germline V gene, CDR1 is SGHTA and CDR2 is FQGNSA. V lost 2 bases to trimming and J lost 6 bases, with 13 bases between them. CDR3: CASSLRQAGNGYTF. Here the CDR3 DNA reads TGTGCCAGCAGCTTAAGGCAGGCGGGTAATGGCTACACCTTC.

This clonotype was observed a few times. The CDR3 nucleotides read TGTGCCAGCCGGCGAAGCGGGGTGGGCTACAATGAGCAGTTCTTC. Translating gives CASRRSGVGYNEQFF. The chain carries TRBV3-1 and TRBJ2-1, with 7 bases that match TRBD2. The CDR3 spans 15 residues. V lost 8 bases and J lost 3; bases outside the gene matches: 10. Per the germline V gene, CDR1 is LGHDT and CDR2 is YNNKEL (reference sequence).

This clonotype showed up many times. This chain joins TRBV29-1 and TRBJ1-2, with D perhaps matching TRBD1 (5 bases). Trimming pared 7 bases from V and 5 bases from J, leaving 14 bases between. Germline CDR1 SQVTM, CDR2 ANQGSEA. This CDR3 has 12 residues. CDR3 region: CSALERTYGYTF. DNA of the CDR3: TGCAGCGCCCTGGAGCGGACATATGGCTACACCTTC.